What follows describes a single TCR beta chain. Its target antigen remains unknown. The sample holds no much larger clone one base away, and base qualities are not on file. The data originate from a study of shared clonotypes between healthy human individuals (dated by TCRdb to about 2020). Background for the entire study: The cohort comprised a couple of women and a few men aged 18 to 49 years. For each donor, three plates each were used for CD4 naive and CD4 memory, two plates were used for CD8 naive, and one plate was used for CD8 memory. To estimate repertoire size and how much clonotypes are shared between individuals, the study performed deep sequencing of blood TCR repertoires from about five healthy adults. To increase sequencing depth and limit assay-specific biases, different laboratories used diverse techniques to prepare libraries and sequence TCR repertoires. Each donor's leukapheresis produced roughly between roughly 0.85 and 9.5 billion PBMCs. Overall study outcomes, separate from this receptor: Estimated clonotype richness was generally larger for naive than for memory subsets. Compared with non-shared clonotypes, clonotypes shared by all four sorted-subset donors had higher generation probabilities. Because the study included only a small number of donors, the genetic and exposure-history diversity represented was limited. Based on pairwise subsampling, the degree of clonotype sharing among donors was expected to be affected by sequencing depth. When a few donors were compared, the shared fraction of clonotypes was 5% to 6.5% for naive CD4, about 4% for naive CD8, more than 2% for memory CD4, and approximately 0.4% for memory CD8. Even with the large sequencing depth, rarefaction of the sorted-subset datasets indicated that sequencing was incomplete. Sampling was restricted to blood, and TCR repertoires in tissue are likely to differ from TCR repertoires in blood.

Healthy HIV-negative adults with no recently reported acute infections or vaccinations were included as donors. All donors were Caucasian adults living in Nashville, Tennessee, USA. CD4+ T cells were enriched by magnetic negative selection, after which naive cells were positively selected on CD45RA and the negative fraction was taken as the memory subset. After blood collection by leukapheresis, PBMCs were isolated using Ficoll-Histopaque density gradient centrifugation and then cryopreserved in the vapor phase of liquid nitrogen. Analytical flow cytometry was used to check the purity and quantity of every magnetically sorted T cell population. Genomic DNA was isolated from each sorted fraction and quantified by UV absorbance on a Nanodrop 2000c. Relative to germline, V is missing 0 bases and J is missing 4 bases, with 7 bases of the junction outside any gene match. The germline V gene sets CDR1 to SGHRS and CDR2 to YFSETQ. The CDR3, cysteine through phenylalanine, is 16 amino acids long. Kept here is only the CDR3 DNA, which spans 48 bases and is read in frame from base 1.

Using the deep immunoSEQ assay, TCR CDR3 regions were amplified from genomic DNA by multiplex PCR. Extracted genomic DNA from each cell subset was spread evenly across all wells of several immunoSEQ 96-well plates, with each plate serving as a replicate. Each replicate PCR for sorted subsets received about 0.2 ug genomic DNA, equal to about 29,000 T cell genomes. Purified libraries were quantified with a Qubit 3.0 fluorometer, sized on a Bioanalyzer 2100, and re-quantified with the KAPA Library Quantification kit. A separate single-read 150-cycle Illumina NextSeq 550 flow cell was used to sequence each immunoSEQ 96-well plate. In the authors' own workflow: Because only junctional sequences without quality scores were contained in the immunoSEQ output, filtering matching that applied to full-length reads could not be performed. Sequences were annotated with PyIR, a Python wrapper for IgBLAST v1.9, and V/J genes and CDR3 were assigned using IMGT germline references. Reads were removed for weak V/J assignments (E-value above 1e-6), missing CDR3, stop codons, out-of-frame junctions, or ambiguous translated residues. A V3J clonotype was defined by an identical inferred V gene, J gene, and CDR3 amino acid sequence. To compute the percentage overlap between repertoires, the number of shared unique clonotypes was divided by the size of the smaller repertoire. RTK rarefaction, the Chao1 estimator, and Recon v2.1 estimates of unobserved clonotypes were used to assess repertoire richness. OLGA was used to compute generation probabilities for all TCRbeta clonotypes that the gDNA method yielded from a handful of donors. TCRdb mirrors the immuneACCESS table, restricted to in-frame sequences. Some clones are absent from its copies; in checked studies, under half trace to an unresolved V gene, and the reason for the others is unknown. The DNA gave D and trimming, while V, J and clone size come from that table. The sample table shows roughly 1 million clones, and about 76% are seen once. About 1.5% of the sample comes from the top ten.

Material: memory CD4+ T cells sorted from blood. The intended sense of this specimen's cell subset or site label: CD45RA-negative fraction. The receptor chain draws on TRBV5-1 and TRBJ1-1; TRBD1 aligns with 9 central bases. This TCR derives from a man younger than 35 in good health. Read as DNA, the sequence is TGCGCCAGCAGCTTGGCCGGGGACAGGGTTGGCACTGAAGCTTTCTTT. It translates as CASSLAGDRVGTEAFF. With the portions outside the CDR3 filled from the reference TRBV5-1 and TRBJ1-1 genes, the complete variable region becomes KAGVTQTPRYLIKTRGQQVTLSCSPISGHRSVSWYQQTPGQGLQFLFEYFSETQRNKGNFPGRFSGRQFSNSRSEMNVSTLELGDSALYLCASSLAGDRVGTEAFFGQGTRLTVV.